The 14 T cell receptor beta chains below come from one sample, sequenced in a study of PD-1 blockade in classical Hodgkin lymphoma (dated by TCRdb to the early 2020s). The method was the immunoSEQ multiplex PCR assay. TCRdb obtained this table from immuneACCESS and retained in-frame rearrangements with V and J assigned. These tables miss some clones; where compared with another copy, unresolved V genes account for less than half of the shortfall, and the remainder is unexplained. For this sample there are about 46,000 clones; around 81% appear just once. The ten most abundant clones make up approximately 21% of the sample. The sample's time point label is to be understood as: cycle 2 day 1 (C2D1) of nivolumab. All trial patients had relapsed after autologous stem cell transplantation, with cohorts A, B and C differing in prior brentuximab vedotin exposure. The sequencing used peripheral blood mononuclear cells (PBMCs), collected before the second cycle of nivolumab. These receptors came from a human donor with classical Hodgkin lymphoma.

The chain is built from TRBV27 and TRBJ2-3; 7 positions match TRBD2. V lost 6 bases to trimming and J lost 2 bases; unmatched junction nucleotides: 11. Germline loops: CDR1 MNHEY, CDR2 SMNVEV (reference sequence). This CDR3 has 16 residues. This chain's CDR3 is CASSPLRAGVTDTQYF. The CDR3 nucleotides read TGTGCCAGCAGCCCCCTAAGGGCGGGAGTCACAGATACGCAGTATTTT.

The V gene is TRBV7-2, the J gene TRBJ2-1, with TRBD1 matching 10 bases. The CDR3 covers 14 residues. Germline CDR1 SGHTA, CDR2 FQGNSA. V lost 2 bases, J lost 7 bases, and 2 bases stayed unmatched. Here the CDR3 DNA reads TGTGCCAGCAGCTTACCGGACAGGGGGAATGAGCAGTTCTTC. Encoded protein: CASSLPDRGNEQFF.

The chain links TRBV11-2 to TRBJ1-2, with D perhaps matching TRBD1 (6 bases). V lost 6 bases and J lost 4, with 18 bases in between. Per germline, CDR1 SGHAT and CDR2 FQNNGV. CDR3 length: 15 residues. This chain's CDR3 is CASRKQGITLYGYTF. CDR3 bases: TGTGCCAGCAGAAAGCAGGGGATTACCCTCTATGGCTACACCTTC.

This clone turned up a few times. The V and J genes are TRBV5-1 and TRBJ1-1; D perhaps matches TRBD1 (6 bases). This CDR3 comprises 12 residues. The germline V and J ends were trimmed by 0 bases and 10 bases, with 10 bases remaining between them. Germline V gene data show CDR1 as SGHRS and CDR2 as YFSETQ. The CDR3 region is CASSLAGEVAFF. CDR3 bases: TGCGCCAGCAGCTTGGCAGGGGAGGTAGCTTTCTTT.

The chain joins TRBV10-3 to TRBJ2-3; 9 nucleotides agree with TRBD2. V shed 8 bases and J 1 base; nucleotides not matched to a gene: 1. This CDR3 has 13 amino acids. CDR1 is ENHRY and CDR2 is SYGVKD in the germline V gene. The CDR3 sequence: CAILAGGTDTQYF. The CDR3 DNA reads TGTGCCATCTTAGCGGGAGGCACAGATACGCAGTATTTT.

The chain employs TRBV14 and TRBJ1-2, with D unresolved. Trimming took 2 bases from V and 8 from J, leaving 12 bases between them. Germline CDR1 is SGHDN and CDR2 is FVKESK. The CDR3 has 13 amino acids. Written as DNA, the CDR3 is TGTGCCAGCAGCCAATACGGGGTAGAGGGCTACACCTTC. Its protein is CASSQYGVEGYTF.

The chain combines TRBV7-2 with TRBJ2-3; no clear D. V dropped 5 bases and J dropped 1 base, with 10 bases sitting between them. Germline V gene lookup returns CDR1 SGHTA and CDR2 FQGNSA. This CDR3 comprises 14 residues. The CDR3 DNA follows: TGTGCCAGCAGCCACCCATCGGGCACAGATACGCAGTATTTT. Translation gives CASSHPSGTDTQYF.

The chain joins TRBV6-5 to TRBJ2-7; the D call may be TRBD1 or TRBD2 (5 bases each). Germline values: CDR1 MNHEY, CDR2 SVGAGI. V gave up 2 bases and J gave up 0 bases, with 14 bases separating them. The CDR3 has 16 residues. The CDR3, as DNA: TGTGCCAGCAGTTACGTCTCCGGGACGAACTCCTACGAGCAGTACTTC. Translation: CASSYVSGTNSYEQYF.

V gene TRBV5-4 combines with J gene TRBJ2-7, with D possibly TRBD1 on 6 matching bases. There are 13 residues in the CDR3. Looked up from germline, CDR1 is SGHNT and CDR2 is YYREEE (reference sequence). The V end lost 0 bases, the J end lost 6 bases, and 10 bases lay between the germline ends. Here the CDR3 DNA reads TGTGCCAGCAGCTTGGTCGGACAGTCCGAGCAGTACTTC. This sequence encodes CASSLVGQSEQYF.

The chain couples TRBV28 to TRBJ1-2, with 8 positions matching TRBD1. Germline V gene data show CDR1 as MDHEN and CDR2 as SYDVKM. This CDR3 is built from 14 residues. The ends lost 10 bases at V and 5 bases at J; junction bases unmatched: 12. Here the CDR3 reads CATQGGVVFYGYTF. The CDR3 DNA is TGTGCCACACAGGGGGGGGTTGTGTTTTATGGCTACACCTTC.

This clone has just one count. The V and J genes are TRBV10-1 and TRBJ1-6; 8 positions agree with TRBD1. This CDR3 is built from 15 residues. Germline trimming cut 5 bases from V and 10 bases from J; bases unmatched to any gene: 10. CDR1 is WNHNN and CDR2 is SYGVQD in the germline V gene (reference sequence). The CDR3 loop is CASSRGQGLRSPLHF. The CDR3 DNA reads TGCGCCAGCAGTCGCGGACAGGGCCTTCGGTCACCCCTCCACTTT.

This chain joins TRBV6-1 and TRBJ2-3, with D uncertain. Germline loops: CDR1 MNHNS, CDR2 SASEGT. Trimming removed 1 base from V and 4 bases from J, with 6 bases in between. This CDR3 is 13 amino acids long. CDR3 region: CASSEVLADTQYF. CDR3 DNA sequence: TGTGCCAGCAGTGAAGTTCTTGCAGATACGCAGTATTTT.

This clone came up once. The chain couples TRBV5-4 to TRBJ1-2; a weak D match, TRBD1 (5 bases). Trimming pared 4 bases from V and 2 bases from J, leaving 12 bases between. The CDR3 length is 14 residues. Germline CDR1 is SGHNT and CDR2 is YYREEE (reference sequence). CDR3 region: CASSPGGGNYGYTF. Here the CDR3 DNA reads TGTGCCAGCAGCCCCGGCGGGGGGAACTATGGCTACACCTTC. Based on the CDR3 plus reference TRBV5-4 and TRBJ1-2, the full variable domain is ETGVTQSPTHLIKTRGQQVTLRCSSQSGHNTVSWYQQALGQGPQFIFQYYREEENGRGNFPPRFSGLQFPNYSSELNVNALELDDSALYLCASSPGGGNYGYTFGSGTRLTVV.

The chain uses TRBV9 and TRBJ2-2, with 9 bases lining up with TRBD1. The germline V gene encodes CDR1 SGDLS and CDR2 YYNGEE. The length of the CDR3 is 16 residues. Trimming removed 3 bases from V and 4 bases from J; junction bases left unmatched: 7. CDR3 nucleotide sequence: TGTGCCAGCAGCGCCCGGGACAGGGTTCCCACCGGGGAGCTGTTTTTT. The encoded protein is CASSARDRVPTGELFF.